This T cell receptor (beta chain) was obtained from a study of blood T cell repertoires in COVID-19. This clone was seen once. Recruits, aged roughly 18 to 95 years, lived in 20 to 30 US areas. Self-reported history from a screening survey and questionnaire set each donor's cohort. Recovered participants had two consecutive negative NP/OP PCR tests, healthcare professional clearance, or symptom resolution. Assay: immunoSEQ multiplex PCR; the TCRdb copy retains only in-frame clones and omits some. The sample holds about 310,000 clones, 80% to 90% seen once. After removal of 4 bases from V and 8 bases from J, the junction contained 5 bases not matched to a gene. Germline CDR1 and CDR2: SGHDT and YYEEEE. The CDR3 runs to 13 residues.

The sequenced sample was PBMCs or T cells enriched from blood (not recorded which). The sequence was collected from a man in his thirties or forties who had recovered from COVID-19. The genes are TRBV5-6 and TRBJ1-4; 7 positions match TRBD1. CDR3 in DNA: TGTGCCAGCAGCCGGGACAGATTGGAAAAACTGTTTTTT. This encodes CASSRDRLEKLFF. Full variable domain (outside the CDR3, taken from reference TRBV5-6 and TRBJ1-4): DAGVTQSPTHLIKTRGQQVTLRCSPKSGHDTVSWYQQALGQGPQFIFQYYEEEERQRGNFPDRFSGHQFPNYSSELNVNALLLGDSALYLCASSRDRLEKLFFGSGTQLSVL.